These T cell receptor beta chains were read from a single sample in a study of Ad26.COV2.S vaccination and SARS-CoV-2 variants. The data were produced by immunoSEQ multiplex PCR, yet TCRdb's version contains in-frame clones alone and is incomplete. The data contain about 400,000 clones, 92% of them singletons. The specimen comprised peripheral blood, sampled in a trial of Ad26.COV2.S vaccine versus placebo. The receptors were sampled from a person between 18 and 60 years old who received the Ad26.COV2.S COVID-19 vaccine or a placebo. Both conserved end residues are part of each CDR3. Fields, in order: V gene, clone size, J gene, D gene, CDR3 protein, CDR3 DNA. A D gene is named only where the DNA matches it firmly. Rows give clone size only sometimes, using once, few, many, or a class for an expanded clone.

TRBV10-3	.	TRBJ1-2	.	CAISVDSPYGYTF	TGTGCCATCAGTGTGGACAGTCCCTATGGCTACACCTTC
TRBV30	.	TRBJ1-4	.	CAWGKYGQGPEKLFF	TGTGCCTGGGGAAAGTATGGGCAGGGTCCCGAAAAACTGTTTTTT
TRBV7-2	.	TRBJ1-6	TRBD1	CASSLHTGGGNSPLHF	TGTGCCAGCAGCTTACACACAGGGGGCGGGAATTCACCCCTCCACTTT
TRBV18	.	TRBJ1-2	.	CASSGGLDYGYTF	TGTGCCAGCTCCGGGGGGCTTGACTATGGCTACACCTTC
TRBV2	.	TRBJ1-4	.	CASSGQLTNEKLFF	TGTGCCAGCAGTGGACAGCTGACTAATGAAAAACTGTTTTTT
TRBV9	.	TRBJ1-2	.	CASSEYRAWGYTF	TGTGCCAGCAGCGAATACAGGGCTTGGGGCTACACCTTC
TRBV5-1	once	TRBJ2-7	.	CASTSHGQEPSYEQYF	TGCGCCAGCACCTCCCATGGGCAGGAACCCTCCTACGAGCAGTACTTC
TRBV4-1	.	TRBJ2-7	.	CASSQDTLYEQYF	TGCGCCAGCAGCCAAGACACCCTCTACGAGCAGTACTTC
TRBV28	once	TRBJ1-2	.	CASSFGGRRDYGYTF	TGTGCCAGCAGTTTCGGGGGGCGGCGGGACTATGGCTACACCTTC
TRBV27	.	TRBJ2-4	TRBD1	CASSLVGRATGKNIQYF	TGTGCCAGCAGTTTAGTCGGACGGGCGACAGGGAAAAACATTCAGTACTTC
TRBV6-5	.	TRBJ1-1	.	CASSYSGGRAEAFF	TGTGCCAGCAGTTACTCTGGGGGTAGAGCTGAAGCTTTCTTT
TRBV27	.	TRBJ2-1	.	CASSTDSSSYNEQFF	TGTGCCAGCAGCACGGACAGCAGCTCCTACAATGAGCAGTTCTTC
TRBV6-6	.	TRBJ2-3	.	CASSYTAGFGDTQYF	TGTGCCAGCAGTTACACGGCAGGGTTTGGGGATACGCAGTATTTT
TRBV2	.	TRBJ2-7	.	CASRATGREQYF	TGTGCCAGCAGGGCAACAGGGCGCGAGCAGTACTTC
TRBV7-2	.	TRBJ2-1	.	CASSLPGPNEQFF	TGTGCCAGCAGTTTACCGGGTCCCAATGAGCAGTTCTTC
TRBV28	.	TRBJ1-1	.	CASSSRRPNTEAFF	TGTGCCAGCAGTTCGCGTCGGCCGAACACTGAAGCTTTCTTT
TRBV19	.	TRBJ1-5	.	CASTPRASNQPQHF	TGTGCCAGTACCCCGAGGGCTAGCAATCAGCCCCAGCATTTT
TRBV28	.	TRBJ1-2	TRBD1	CAIQGDYGYTF	TGTGCCATCCAGGGGGACTATGGCTACACCTTC
TRBV5-1	.	TRBJ1-1	.	CASSLWEGRGTEAFF	TGCGCCAGCAGCTTGTGGGAGGGGCGCGGCACTGAAGCTTTCTTT
TRBV5-1	.	TRBJ2-1	.	CASSLDQGTYNEQFF	TGCGCCAGCAGCTTGGATCAGGGTACCTACAATGAGCAGTTCTTC
TRBV19	.	TRBJ2-1	.	CASSADSSYNEQFF	TGTGCCAGTAGTGCAGACAGTTCATACAATGAGCAGTTCTTC
TRBV11-2	.	TRBJ2-7	TRBD2	CASRGTRTSYEQYF	TGTGCCAGCAGAGGGACTAGAACCTCCTACGAGCAGTACTTC
TRBV11-2	.	TRBJ2-3	TRBD2	CASSLGSGGAGDTQYF	TGTGCCAGCAGCTTGGGGAGCGGGGGGGCAGGAGATACGCAGTATTTT
TRBV4-3	.	TRBJ1-1	.	CASSRKAGGHTEAFF	TGCGCCAGCAGCCGGAAGGCCGGGGGACATACTGAAGCTTTCTTT
TRBV28	.	TRBJ2-7	.	CASTVAGGTSYEQYF	TGTGCCAGCACCGTGGCGGGCGGAACTTCCTACGAGCAGTACTTC
TRBV14	.	TRBJ2-3	.	CASSPFLVPYTQYF	TGTGCCAGCAGCCCGTTCTTGGTTCCATATACGCAGTATTTT
TRBV13	.	TRBJ2-5	TRBD2	CASSLFRGGRQQETQYF	TGTGCCAGCAGCTTATTTCGGGGGGGCCGCCAACAAGAGACCCAGTACTTC
TRBV28	.	TRBJ2-3	.	CASSARGSTDTQYF	TGTGCCAGCAGTGCCCGCGGTAGCACAGATACGCAGTATTTT
TRBV28	.	TRBJ1-6	.	CASTSRSLSPLHF	TGTGCCAGCACTAGTCGATCCCTTTCACCCCTCCACTTT
TRBV6-2/TRBV6-3	.	TRBJ2-7	.	CASSYSSHTHEQYF	TGTGCCAGCAGTTACTCGAGTCATACCCACGAGCAGTACTTC
TRBV5-3	.	TRBJ1-5	.	CARSPVGGFSNQPQHF	TGTGCCAGAAGCCCCGTGGGGGGATTCTCCAATCAGCCCCAGCATTTT
TRBV7-2	few	TRBJ2-2	.	CASSSDRFTGELFF	TGTGCCAGCAGCTCCGACAGGTTTACCGGGGAGCTGTTTTTT
TRBV2	.	TRBJ1-2	.	CATPDGDYGYTF	TGTGCCACCCCTGACGGAGACTATGGCTACACCTTC
TRBV12-3/TRBV12-4	few	TRBJ1-5	.	CARAGSQPQHF	TGTGCCAGGGCAGGCTCTCAGCCCCAGCATTTT
TRBV6-5	.	TRBJ2-7	TRBD1	CASSSPGQGPYEQYF	TGTGCCAGCAGTTCCCCGGGACAGGGACCGTACGAGCAGTACTTC
TRBV28	.	TRBJ1-2	.	CASSPSRDYSGYTF	TGTGCCAGCAGCCCCTCTAGGGATTACAGTGGCTACACCTTC
TRBV7-2	once	TRBJ2-3	TRBD2	CASSLGGGAVDTQYF	TGTGCCAGCAGCTTAGGCGGGGGGGCCGTGGATACGCAGTATTTT
TRBV6-6	.	TRBJ1-2	.	CASSYGSAEPYGYTF	TGTGCCAGCAGTTACGGGTCGGCCGAACCCTATGGCTACACCTTC
TRBV5-1	.	TRBJ1-3	.	CASSLVQGDNTIYF	TGCGCCAGCAGCTTGGTTCAGGGCGATAACACCATATATTTT
TRBV7-2	.	TRBJ2-1	TRBD2	CASSSGTRHNEQFF	TGTGCCAGCAGCTCCGGGACTAGACACAATGAGCAGTTCTTC
TRBV6-6	.	TRBJ1-6	.	CASSGSAWGSALDNSPLHF	TGTGCCAGCAGTGGATCTGCGTGGGGGTCGGCCCTGGATAATTCACCCCTCCACTTT
TRBV2	.	TRBJ2-1	TRBD2	CASSGTGGRYNEQFF	TGTGCCAGCAGTGGGACCGGGGGGAGATACAATGAGCAGTTCTTC
TRBV6-5	.	TRBJ2-7	TRBD1	CASSSGGQGKYEQYF	TGTGCCAGCAGTTCGGGTGGACAGGGCAAATACGAGCAGTACTTC
TRBV27	once	TRBJ2-5	.	CASSPSPYRETQYF	TGTGCCAGCAGTCCAAGCCCCTACCGGGAGACCCAGTACTTC
TRBV27	.	TRBJ2-2	TRBD1	CASSADRVGTGELFF	TGTGCCAGCAGTGCGGACAGGGTAGGCACCGGGGAGCTGTTTTTT
TRBV19	.	TRBJ1-1	.	CASSWGAPDEAFF	TGTGCCAGTAGTTGGGGGGCACCCGATGAAGCTTTCTTT
TRBV7-2	.	TRBJ2-3	.	CASSLGPRAGTDTQYF	TGTGCCAGCAGCTTAGGTCCTAGGGCCGGCACAGATACGCAGTATTTT
TRBV10-2	.	TRBJ2-5	TRBD2	CASSEAVAGRTETQYF	TGCGCCAGCAGTGAGGCGGTAGCGGGGAGGACAGAGACCCAGTACTTC
TRBV7-9	.	TRBJ2-3	TRBD1	CASRLTGGDPDTQYF	TGTGCCAGCAGACTCACAGGGGGCGACCCAGATACGCAGTATTTT
TRBV7-2	.	TRBJ1-3	.	CASSLKFGNTIYF	TGTGCCAGCAGCTTAAAGTTTGGAAACACCATATATTTT
TRBV25-1	once	TRBJ2-5	.	CASRLTGPDLQETQYF	TGTGCCAGTAGACTAACAGGTCCCGACCTACAAGAGACCCAGTACTTC
TRBV9	.	TRBJ2-1	TRBD1	CASSAGTGASYNEQFF	TGTGCCAGCAGCGCCGGGACAGGGGCGTCCTACAATGAGCAGTTCTTC
TRBV30	.	TRBJ2-5	.	CAWNPGGPQETQYF	TGTGCCTGGAACCCGGGGGGCCCCCAAGAGACCCAGTACTTC